This T cell receptor beta chain derives from a study of T cell responses to AZD1222 COVID-19 vaccine. Worth noting for this clone: Its specificity is not known.

Whole-study results and caveats: Donors skewed white British and female; clonal diversity was possibly underestimated. Without day 14 samples, only post-peak T cell repertoires were studied.

Profiling relied on immunoSEQ multiplex PCR, and the TCRdb table lists in-frame clones only, not all of them. The table shows 100,000 to 150,000 clones, with 88% occurring only once. The CDR3 has 13 amino acids. Between the trimmed V and J ends, which lost 9 bases and 0 bases, there was a span of 9 bases. CDR1 LNHDA and CDR2 SQIVND come from the germline V gene (reference sequence). The starting material was peripheral blood, obtained on day 0 of AZD1222 vaccination. The chain is built from TRBV19 and TRBJ1-5; D call uncertain. This clonotype originated in an adult in good health. The CDR3 DNA reads as TGTGCCAGCACCCAGGATAGCAATCAGCCCCAGCATTTT. Protein: CASTQDSNQPQHF.